This entry concerns a single TCR beta chain. These data originate in a study of blood T cell repertoires in COVID-19. Study in general: COVID-19 samples, acute and convalescent, were from the United States, Italy and Spain.

Germline CDR1 and CDR2: SGDLS and YYNGEE. Deletions cut 0 bases from V and 3 bases from J, with 15 bases between. The CDR3 has 17 residues. Original analysis: Amplification from reference gene primers served as the basis for estimated nucleated cell counts. Sequenced by immunoSEQ multiplex PCR; TCRdb stores in-frame clones only, minus some. V and J calls and clone size are those listed in that table; D and trimming were worked out from the DNA. The data show roughly 89,000 clones, with roughly 78% seen just once and approximately 10% held by the top ten. The rearrangement uses TRBV9 and TRBJ2-2, with D unclear. The sequence came from a woman in her 70s with acute or convalescent COVID-19. The sequenced sample was peripheral blood. The CDR3 loop reads CASSVGVAGSHTGELFF. CDR3 DNA: TGTGCCAGCAGCGTAGGGGTAGCCGGGTCACACACCGGGGAGCTGTTTTTT.